This TCR beta chain was observed in a study of PD-1 blockade in classical Hodgkin lymphoma. General study results and limits: Lower baseline TCR diversity was reported for newly diagnosed patients than for healthy donors.

As concerns this clone: The antigen is undetermined. The identical CDR3 is also encoded by other nucleotide sequences in the sample.

Method: immunoSEQ multiplex PCR; TCRdb's copy keeps in-frame clones and lacks some. The table has about 1,600 clones, around 70% seen once; the top ten hold roughly 32%. Every patient had relapsed following autologous stem cell transplantation, and cohorts differed in brentuximab vedotin exposure. PBMCs, once thawed, yielded CD8+ T cells isolated by magnetic negative selection. Germline V CDR1 and CDR2: MDHEN, SYDVKM. This CDR3 is 13 amino acids long. Trimming cost V 5 bases and J 1 base, with 8 bases left between them. The chain is built from TRBV28 and TRBJ1-1; D not resolved. The clonotype originates from a human donor with classical Hodgkin lymphoma. Here the sequenced sample was CD8+ T cells from blood, taken at baseline. CDR3 nucleotide sequence: TGTGCCAGCAGTCCCCGGCAGAACACTGAAGCTTTCTTT. This codes for CASSPRQNTEAFF.